In this sample, the clone carrying this T cell receptor (beta chain) turned up a few times. Its cognate antigen is unknown. A junction boundary mismatches the germline segment, possibly from a read error. Germline DNA was also extracted, with blood RNA taken from unsorted whole blood. Investigators obtained around 4 milliliters of peripheral blood ahead of surgery. The researchers produced TCR beta cDNA from 500 ng total RNA with a constant-region primer. What produced the TCR beta libraries was three nested multiplex PCR rounds using slightly modified ARM-PCR. Using its own MiXCR run on the multiplex PCR reads, TCRdb lists one record per CDR3 protein. The sample includes 180,000 or so distinct CDR3 sequences, around 60% of them seen just once. These data come from a study of tumor-infiltrating lymphocytes in primary liver carcinoma. Study in general: The patient group consisted of men and women aged 30 to 69 years. There were tumors of stage T1-T3 N0M0, each 4.2 to 10 cm across. General study results and limits: Reduced overlap was seen in tumor-adjacent and tumor-blood pairs versus tumor region pairs.

Sequenced sample: peripheral blood. This sequence originates from a man in his forties or fifties with primary liver carcinoma and hepatitis B virus infection.

In DNA, the CDR3 is TGTGCCAGCAGCACGACTAGCGGGAGGGACACCGGGGAGCTGTCTTTT. Encoded protein: CASSTTSGRDTGELSF. The chain employs TRBV11-1 and TRBJ2-2; 14 bases map to TRBD2. The CDR3 has 16 residues. CDR1 and CDR2 from the germline V gene are SGHAT and FQDESV (reference sequence).